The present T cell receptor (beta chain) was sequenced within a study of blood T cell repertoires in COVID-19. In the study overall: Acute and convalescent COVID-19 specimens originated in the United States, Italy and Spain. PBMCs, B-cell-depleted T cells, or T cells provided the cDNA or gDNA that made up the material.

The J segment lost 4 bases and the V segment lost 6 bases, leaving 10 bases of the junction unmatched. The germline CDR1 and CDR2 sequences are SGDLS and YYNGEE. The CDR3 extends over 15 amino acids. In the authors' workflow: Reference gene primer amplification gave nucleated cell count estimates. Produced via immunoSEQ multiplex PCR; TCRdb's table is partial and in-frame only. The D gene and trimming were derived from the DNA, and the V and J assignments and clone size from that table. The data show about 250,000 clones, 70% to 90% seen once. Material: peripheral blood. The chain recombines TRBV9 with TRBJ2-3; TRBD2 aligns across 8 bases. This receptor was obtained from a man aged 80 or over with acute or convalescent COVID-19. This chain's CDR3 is CASTPSGSPPDTQYF. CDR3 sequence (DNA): TGTGCCAGCACCCCGAGCGGGAGCCCCCCAGATACGCAGTATTTT.